This T cell receptor beta chain was sequenced during a study of cytomegalovirus exposure and HLA in healthy donors (dated by TCRdb to about 2017). Regarding the study in general: In an earlier analysis of fewer than 750 of the donors, approximately 260 Gb of sequence data and 117 million unique TCR beta sequences from about 190 million T cells were reported. To predict cytomegalovirus infection status, the study combined high-throughput TCR immunosequencing, statistical association of individual TCRs with disease status, and machine learning. The study aimed to test whether cataloging public T cell receptors could reveal signatures of past pathogen exposure. Because of strong linkage in the cohort, roughly five DR-DQ haplotypes were treated as single units for association and clustering. In a later analysis, previously published TCR beta repertoires from more than 500 donors were re-analyzed and high-resolution HLA genotyping was added so that TCR occurrence patterns could be studied. Among the roughly 370 genotyped donors, around 81% belonged to the genetic ancestry cluster associated with self-reported Caucasian donors. To decide whether each TCR beta V gene segment behaved as functional or pseudogenic, an earlier analysis of some 570 of the donors relied on high-throughput TCR beta sequencing. Among 300 to 450 genotyped donors of the cohort, an average of about 240,000 unique TCR beta nucleotide sequences were sequenced per donor, 15% to 20% of them non-productive. In addition to the first cohort of several hundred subjects, a separate validation cohort of some 120 different subjects was used. HLA typing covered class I and class II loci at four-digit resolution. Typing coverage varied by locus: about 629-640 donors for A, B, C, DRB1 and DQB1; 500 to 550 for DQA1; about 600 for DPA1; 450 to 480 for DPB1. Donor age, sex, ethnicity and CMV serostatus were compiled alongside the repertoire data. Rather than using new phenotypic data, the later analysis identified candidate immune exposures from TCR beta sequences and from how often those sequences occurred across donors. A later genetic analysis took genome-wide SNP genotypes for 398 of the 666 donors and used that subset as a discovery cohort. The T cell repertoires of around 730 subjects were profiled by immunosequencing and related to cytomegalovirus serostatus. An early release covering over 500 HLA-typed donors comprised about 300 gigabases of sequencing data and around 80 million unique TCR sequences. All discovery cohort repertoires had been generated using a single sequencing platform.

In total, approximately 700 healthy bone marrow donors made up the cohort. Cohort members were all nominally healthy when sampled, although unrecorded immune exposures were likely present. The donor was CMV seronegative and belonged to the group of over 350 seronegative cohort members. Each donor provided a peripheral blood sample, and peripheral blood mononuclear cells were used for TCR beta sequencing. The Qiagen DNeasy Blood Extraction Kit was used to extract genomic DNA from the blood cell samples. Comments on this clone: This receptor's antigen is unknown. Base qualities were left out, and no much larger clone turns up one base away.

Paper-wide results and their limitations: A cluster of highly shared sequence variants was judged likely to be a technical artifact of the sequencing pipeline. Linkage disequilibrium might explain the correlated functional status among segregating V segments, but an unknown experimental factor could not be ruled out. In a later genetic analysis, fewer N-insertions in productive TCRs were reported among donors in an Asian-associated ancestry cluster than the 666-donor mean. Several of the top co-occurrence clusters appeared to be linked to parvovirus B19, influenza, CMV and Epstein-Barr virus, according to a later analysis. In a later analysis, HLA-associated TCR beta chains showed more clonal expansion and lower generation probabilities than non-associated chains that were equally common. A further reported finding was that TCR beta sequences accurately predicted the HLA-A and HLA-B alleles for most subjects in the first cohort. Broadly in line with IMGT annotations, most TCR beta V segments showed up in productive rearrangements about 87% or about 30% of the time in an earlier analysis of 587 of the donors. Sequencing depth was assumed to be roughly uniform across donors in the presence/absence analyses, though that assumption may not hold. In a later analysis, 16,951 TCR beta sequences were associated with specific HLA alleles at a false discovery rate of 0.05. Most TCR sequences were observed very rarely across donors, whereas some public TCRs were present in many individuals. A later genetic analysis associated a missense DCLRE1C variant with V-gene and J-gene trimming of TCR beta chains, and an independent cohort replicated the association. According to the authors, the approach could potentially be generalized to other disease states and immunological phenotypes. A total of about 180 TCR beta chains were listed by the study as associated with cytomegalovirus. The only immune exposure information available for the cohort was CMV serostatus. A later analysis found that most CMV-associated TCR beta chains appeared HLA-restricted, with HLA associations seemingly driven largely by CMV exposure. The earlier analysis of nearly 600 of the donors excluded 15 to 20 rarely observed V segments, including chromosome 9 orphons, because counts were too low. This cohort had only TCR beta chains sequenced, and the lack of alpha or paired-chain data limited which features could be detected. Because some donors lacked HLA typing at each locus, the association tests relied only on the typed subset. When HLA alleles, especially DR and DQ, strongly co-occurred, attributing TCR associations to individual alleles was difficult. The classifier was reported to diagnose cytomegalovirus status with high specificity and sensitivity in both the original and validation cohorts. According to a later analysis, TCR association rates differed among HLA loci, with DRB1 alleles showing the most associated TCRs and HLA-C alleles showing the fewest. A few of the identified cytomegalovirus-associated TCR beta chains were confirmed in vitro to be specific for cytomegalovirus antigens.

Library method: the immunoSEQ multiplex PCR assay. The multiplex PCR relied on a mix of 60 forward primers for TCR Vbeta segments and 13 reverse primers for TCR Jbeta segments. The CDR3 region of rearranged TCR beta genes was amplified from genomic DNA by a multiplex PCR assay. The amplified TCR beta libraries were sequenced on the Illumina HiSeq System as 87-base-pair reads. The authors' analysis ran thus. A later analysis tallied around 87 million unique TCR beta chains across the 600 to 700 repertoires, and approximately 12 million of those chains were shared by two or more donors. A nearest-neighbor algorithm error-corrected the raw reads and collapsed the reads into unique sequences, merging closely related sequences to remove PCR and sequencing errors. V, D and J gene segments were assigned by aligning CDR3 sequences to IMGT reference sequences. Each retained sequence needed at least a six-nucleotide match to both a V gene segment and a J gene segment. A rearrangement counted as productive if the CDR3 had no stop codons and remained in frame with V and J, and every other rearrangement counted as non-productive. Following IMGT convention, CDR3 was defined as the stretch from the second conserved V-encoded cysteine up to the conserved J-encoded phenylalanine. The earlier analysis of 587 of the donors excluded any sequence lacking an unambiguous match to a single V gene segment. An earlier analysis of over 450 of the donors classified V segments as functional when productive rearrangements were above 56.7% and as segregating when the standard deviation between donors was above 5%. To diagnose cytomegalovirus status from the catalog of TCR beta chain sequences, a statistical classification framework was built. In a later analysis, TCR nucleotide sequences were compared against IMGT/GENE-DB human TR gene sequences so that V and J genes could be assigned. The TCRdist pipeline was used in a later analysis to assign CDR3 sequences and most-parsimonious VDJ recombination scenarios. In a later analysis, each TCR beta chain was defined by its CDR3 amino acid sequence together with its V-gene family, and reads without a unique V-gene family were excluded. To address suspected cross-contamination and a sequencing artifact, a later analysis removed a few hundred highly shared, low-generation-probability nucleotide sequences. A later analysis calculated a clonal expansion index for each public chain from normalized within-repertoire ranks of inferred template counts. Generation probabilities in a later analysis came from a VDJ recombination model fitted to out-of-frame rearrangements, and those results were checked against IGoR. In a later analysis, TCR-TCR, TCR-HLA and TCR-CMV co-occurrence was scored with hypergeometric tests, and a repertoire-size bias correction was applied to TCR pairs. A later analysis estimated false discovery rates by permuting HLA or CMV assignments 20 times. In a later analysis, co-occurring TCRs were grouped using DBSCAN, and TCRdist sequence similarity was added for clustering within HLA-allele-positive subsets. Repertoires with fewer than 30,000 or more than 120,000 public chains were left out of co-occurrence clustering, as were about five repertoires with anomalous nucleotide sharing. What TCRdb holds here is the immuneACCESS table cut down to in-frame rearrangements. Part of the clones is not present; checked against another copy, under half of the missing clones reflect an unresolved V gene, and the others are unexplained. D and trimming were read from the DNA, whereas the V and J calls and clone size are those reported in that table. In this sample the table shows 150,000 to 200,000 clones, more than 75% of which occur a single time. Clones ranked in the top ten supply 0.2% to 0.3% of the sample.

Source material: PBMCs. The clonotype comes from a girl under two years old in good health and CMV-seronegative.

The nucleotide sequence is TGTGCCATTGGGGCAGGCAATGAAAAACTGTTTTTT. The encoded protein is CAIGAGNEKLFF. The V gene is TRBV10-3 and the J gene is TRBJ1-4; possibly the D gene is TRBD1, per 5 matching bases. Trimming costs V 9 bases and J 5 bases, and their ends lie 10 bases apart. Counted from cysteine to phenylalanine, this CDR3 has 12 amino acids. Of the read, only the CDR3 DNA is kept; its 36 bases are in frame from base 1. From a lookup of the germline V gene, CDR1 and CDR2 are ENHRY and SYGVKD.